This entry lists 9 T cell receptor beta chains sequenced from one sample in a study of metastatic and nonmetastatic thyroid tumors. Using MiXCR, TCRdb reanalyzed the PCR reads. The sample contains thousands of clones, 30% to 40% of which appear only once. Thyroid surgery was performed in patients who had received no treatment beforehand. Sequenced input: adjacent normal tissue. The receptors were gathered from a male donor with papillary thyroid cancer or a benign thyroid nodule (not recorded which). Some clones in this sample may be carry-over from other donors' samples.

This clone was observed a handful of times. The chain joins TRBV2 to TRBJ2-1, with D tentatively TRBD2 (6 bases). Germline CDR1 and CDR2: SNHLY and FYNNEI. The CDR3 is made up of 15 amino acids. Trimming stripped 2 bases from V and 8 bases from J, with 16 bases between. The CDR3 DNA is TGTGCCAGCAGTGAAACTCGCGGGATTTACGATGAGCAGTTCTTC. Translation gives CASSETRGIYDEQFF.

The gene calls are TRBV27 and TRBJ2-1; a weak D match, TRBD1 (5 bases). V lost 7 bases to trimming and J lost 4 bases, with 17 bases between them. Germline V lookup: CDR1 MNHEY, CDR2 SMNVEV (reference sequence). This CDR3 contains 15 residues. Here the CDR3 DNA reads TGTGCCAGCACCCTAACACCAAGGGGTTACAATGAGCAGTTCTTC. Amino acid sequence: CASTLTPRGYNEQFF.

This chain connects TRBV10-1 to TRBJ1-4; D may be TRBD1 (5 bases). Trimming left V 0 bases short and J 8 bases short, with 13 bases between. Germline lookup yields CDR1 WNHNN and CDR2 SYGVQD (reference sequence). The CDR3 covers 15 residues. The CDR3 here is CASSESLGGTEKLFF. The DNA for the CDR3 is TGCGCCAGCAGTGAGTCGCTGGGGGGGACGGAAAAACTGTTTTTT.

This chain links TRBV27 with TRBJ1-6; no clear D. This CDR3 comprises 13 residues. The germline CDR1 and CDR2 sequences are MNHEY and SMNVEV (reference sequence). Trimming stripped 3 bases from V and 10 bases from J, with 10 bases between. CDR3 region: CASSFGSDSPLHF. The CDR3 DNA follows: TGTGCCAGCAGTTTCGGTTCAGACTCACCCCTCCACTTT.

V and J are TRBV6-9 and TRBJ2-7, with D perhaps matching TRBD1 (5 bases). Germline CDR1 is MNHGY and CDR2 is SVAAGI. V was cut by 2 bases and J by 7 bases, with 6 bases left in between. The CDR3 consists of 11 residues. The CDR3 here is CASSYRGEQYF. CDR3 nucleotide sequence: TGTGCCAGCAGTTATAGGGGAGAGCAGTACTTC.

A few counts support this clone. The chain uses TRBV7-2 and TRBJ1-2; a weak D match, TRBD1 (5 bases). This CDR3 comprises 12 residues. V was clipped by 2 bases and J by 8 bases, with 9 bases between them. Germline V lookup: CDR1 SGHTA, CDR2 FQGNSA. The CDR3 sequence is CASSLIRGGYTF. The CDR3 nucleotides are TGTGCCAGCAGCTTAATTCGGGGGGGCTACACCTTC.

This clone is large by share. This chain connects TRBV28 to TRBJ1-2; D is undetermined. V lost 1 base, J lost 5 bases, and 8 bases lay in between. This CDR3 has 13 residues. Germline loops: CDR1 MDHEN, CDR2 SYDVKM. The CDR3 sequence is CASSLSAVYGYTF. DNA of the CDR3: TGTGCCAGCAGTTTATCAGCGGTATATGGCTACACCTTC.

This clone was seen a handful of times. The chain carries TRBV12-3 or TRBV12-4 and TRBJ2-7; 8 positions agree with TRBD2. Germline trimming cut 3 bases from V and 4 bases from J; bases unmatched to any gene: 5. The CDR3 runs to 14 residues. The CDR3 region has the DNA TGTGCCAGCAGTTTTGCGGCGGGAGGTTACGAGCAGTACTTC. It yields the protein CASSFAAGGYEQYF.

This rearrangement joins TRBV7-3 to TRBJ2-3, with D possibly TRBD2 on 5 matching bases. Trimming cost V 5 bases and J 1 base, with 16 bases left between them. Germline V gene sequence: CDR1 SGHTA, CDR2 FQGTGA. This CDR3 spans 16 amino acids. Written as DNA, the CDR3 is TGTGCCAGCAGCGCGGGTGGTAGGCTAGGCACAGATACGCAGTATTTT. The encoded protein is CASSAGGRLGTDTQYF.